Shown below are 13 T cell receptor beta chains from a single sample sequenced in a study of neurological immune-mediated disorders. MiXCR, applied by TCRdb to the 5' RACE reads, yields one record per CDR3 protein. The sample records 40,000 to 55,000 distinct CDR3 sequences, 10% being singletons. The sample comprised PBMCs. Receptors were obtained from a woman between 35 and 50 years old with HTLV-1-associated myelopathy (HAM/TSP).

This clonotype was seen ten or more times. This chain connects TRBV29-1 to TRBJ1-3; no clear D. Germline lookup yields CDR1 SQVTM and CDR2 ANQGSEA. The CDR3 covers 12 residues. V was clipped by 6 bases and J by 1 base, with 7 bases between them. CDR3 bases: TGCAGCGTCAGCGTTTCTGGAAACACCATATATTTT. It codes for CSVSVSGNTIYF.

This clonotype was counted at least ten times. CDR3 sequence reads: CASSQLGTSGGAGELFF. CDR3 DNA sequence: TGTGCCAGCAGCCAACTTGGGACTAGCGGGGGGGCCGGGGAGCTGTTTTTT. The rearrangement links TRBV4-2 to TRBJ2-2; 16 bases line up with TRBD2. Per the germline V gene, CDR1 is LGHNA and CDR2 is YNFKEQ. This CDR3 contains 17 residues. With 2 bases clipped from V and 6 bases from J, the junction kept 3 bases outside the gene matches.

This clonotype was seen at least ten times. The V gene is TRBV20-1, the J gene TRBJ1-2; a possible D gene is TRBD1 (6 bases). The germline V gene has CDR1 DFQATT and CDR2 SNEGSKA (reference sequence). This CDR3 is 14 amino acids long. Deletions cut 1 base from V and 6 bases from J, with 15 bases between. The CDR3 sequence: CSARAMEGVNGYTF. CDR3 DNA sequence: TGCAGTGCTAGAGCAATGGAGGGGGTAAATGGCTACACCTTC.

In regard to this clonotype: Likely a read error: the CDR3 ends without its conserved phenylalanine or tryptophan. The chain combines TRBV6-1 with TRBJ2-1; TRBD1 is a possible D gene (5 bases). The CDR3 loop spans 14 amino acids. Germline lookup yields CDR1 MNHNS and CDR2 SASEGT. V was trimmed by 3 bases and J by 3 bases, leaving 9 bases between them. CDR3 in DNA: TGTGCCAGCAGTGATTCCAGGGACTACAATGAGCAGTTCTCC. Translating gives CASSDSRDYNEQFS.

This clonotype was observed a few times. The rearrangement uses TRBV12-3 or TRBV12-4 and TRBJ2-1, with D unclear. V was clipped by 6 bases and J by 1 base, with 10 bases between them. This CDR3 region has 14 residues. The CDR3 reads CASRPSGSYNEQFF. The CDR3 region has the DNA TGTGCCAGCAGGCCTTCCGGGTCCTACAATGAGCAGTTCTTC.

This clonotype appeared many times. The chain has TRBV14 and TRBJ2-7; 10 bases align to TRBD1. Germline V gives CDR1 SGHDN, CDR2 FVKESK. The CDR3 has 15 residues. V gave up 4 bases and J gave up 6 bases; unmatched junction bases: 9. CDR3 nucleotides: TGTGCCAGCAGCCCCACCGGGACAGGGGTGACCGAGCAGTACTTC. Translation gives CASSPTGTGVTEQYF.

This clonotype has ten or more counts. The chain combines TRBV14 with TRBJ1-3; D is ambiguous. The CDR3 loop spans 14 amino acids. V was pared by 4 bases and J by 4 bases, with 11 bases between. Germline CDR1 reads SGHDN; CDR2 reads FVKESK. Written as DNA, the CDR3 is TGTGCCAGCAGCCTCCGGGTCGGCGGAAACACCATATATTTT. Its protein is CASSLRVGGNTIYF.

This clonotype came up many times. V and J are TRBV20-1 and TRBJ2-2, with TRBD2 identical over 7 bases. The CDR3 is made up of 13 amino acids. Trimming removed 6 bases from V and 0 bases from J; junction bases left unmatched: 1. CDR1 and CDR2 from the germline V gene are DFQATT and SNEGSKA (reference sequence). The CDR3 reads CSAAGANTGELFF. CDR3 coding DNA: TGCAGTGCCGCGGGGGCGAACACCGGGGAGCTGTTTTTT.

This clonotype was found many times. The genes are TRBV20-1 and TRBJ2-1; 8 positions agree with TRBD1. Germline CDR1 DFQATT, CDR2 SNEGSKA (reference sequence). The CDR3 is 14 residues long. J was trimmed by 8 bases and V by 6 bases; bases with no gene match: 12. CDR3 DNA sequence: TGCAGTGCCGTACATCCGGACAGGGCGGATGAGCAGTTCTTC. Translating gives CSAVHPDRADEQFF.

The rearrangement links TRBV5-1 to TRBJ2-3; D is perhaps TRBD1 or TRBD2 (5 bases each). The CDR3 has 14 amino acids. Germline assignment: CDR1 SGHRS and CDR2 YFSETQ. Between the trimmed V and J ends, which lost 0 bases and 3 bases, there was a span of 8 bases. The CDR3 loop is CASSLVEGTDTQYF. CDR3 sequence (DNA): TGCGCCAGCAGCTTGGTTGAGGGGACAGATACGCAGTATTTT.

This clonotype was seen repeatedly, ten times or more. This sequence joins TRBV20-1 and TRBJ2-7; 10 nucleotides align to TRBD1. CDR3 length: 14 residues. J lost 4 bases, V lost 5 bases, and 8 bases had no gene match. In germline, CDR1 is DFQATT, CDR2 SNEGSKA (reference sequence). CDR3 amino acids: CSAVRGQGFYEQYF. The CDR3 DNA is TGCAGTGCTGTAAGGGGACAGGGGTTTTACGAGCAGTACTTC.

The table lists this clonotype with many counts. The V call is TRBV5-1, the J call TRBJ2-5; TRBD2 might be the D (6 bases). The V end lost 4 bases, the J end lost 3 bases, and 22 bases lay between the germline ends. There are 17 residues in the CDR3. CDR1 and CDR2 from the germline V gene are SGHRS and YFSETQ. The CDR3 sequence: CASSRRPRGTGEETQYF. CDR3 nucleotides: TGCGCCAGCAGCCGACGGCCCCGCGGGACGGGTGAAGAGACCCAGTACTTC.

The V call is TRBV5-1, the J call TRBJ2-7, with D possibly matching TRBD1 (5 bases). Trimming shortened V by 0 bases and J by 3 bases, and 19 bases separated the two germline ends. This CDR3 is built from 17 residues. Germline assignment: CDR1 SGHRS and CDR2 YFSETQ. CDR3 DNA sequence: TGCGCCAGCAGCTTGGGATTCAGGGAAAGGGGTTACTACGAGCAGTACTTC. Protein: CASSLGFRERGYYEQYF.